These 9 T cell receptor beta chains originate from one sample sequenced in a study of blood T cell repertoires in COVID-19. Produced via immunoSEQ multiplex PCR; TCRdb's table is partial and in-frame only. In the table there are about 120,000 clones, approximately 87% of which are singletons. Material: peripheral blood. The receptors were gathered from a woman aged 50 to 60 with acute or convalescent COVID-19.

The V and J genes are TRBV28 and TRBJ1-2; D possibly corresponds to TRBD1 (6 bases). This CDR3 comprises 14 residues. The germline V gene has CDR1 MDHEN and CDR2 SYDVKM. V lost 5 bases and J 2 bases, leaving 12 bases between the germline ends. In DNA, the CDR3 is TGTGCCAGCAGTCACCGGGGGGGCAACTATGGCTACACCTTC. It is translated as CASSHRGGNYGYTF.

The CDR3: CASSFVGGTYNSPLHF. CDR3 in DNA: TGCGCCAGCAGCTTTGTTGGGGGGACCTATAATTCACCCCTCCACTTT. This chain connects TRBV5-1 to TRBJ1-6; possible D gene TRBD1, 5 bases. The germline V gene has CDR1 SGHRS and CDR2 YFSETQ. The V and J ends lost 2 bases and 2 bases respectively, with 11 bases between them. CDR3 length equals 16 residues. Drawing the rest from reference TRBV5-1 and TRBJ1-6, the complete variable domain is KAGVTQTPRYLIKTRGQQVTLSCSPISGHRSVSWYQQTPGQGLQFLFEYFSETQRNKGNFPGRFSGRQFSNSRSEMNVSTLELGDSALYLCASSFVGGTYNSPLHFGNGTRLTVT.

The chain uses TRBV25-1 and TRBJ1-1; 7 bases agree with TRBD1. V lost 4 bases and J lost 4; bases outside the gene matches: 6. The CDR3 contains 14 residues. Germline lookup yields CDR1 MGHDK and CDR2 SYGVNS. CDR3 nucleotide sequence: TGTGCCAGCAGTGCCCCCGGGACAGTCACTGAAGCTTTCTTT. Its protein product is CASSAPGTVTEAFF. Complete variable domain (other parts from reference TRBV25-1 and TRBJ1-1): EADIYQTPRYLVIGTGKKITLECSQTMGHDKMYWYQQDPGMELHLIHYSYGVNSTEKGDLSSESTVSRIRTEHFPLTLESARPSHTSQYLCASSAPGTVTEAFFGQGTRLTVV.

This chain uses TRBV7-2 with TRBJ1-3; 8 positions agree with TRBD1. The CDR3 contains 16 residues. Germline V lookup: CDR1 SGHTA, CDR2 FQGNSA. With 4 bases clipped from V and 1 base from J, the junction kept 6 bases outside the gene matches. CDR3 sequence (DNA): TGTGCCAGCAGCTCTTCAGGGGGCTTATCTGGAAACACCATATATTTT. Translating it yields CASSSSGGLSGNTIYF. The full variable domain, rest sourced from reference TRBV7-2 and TRBJ1-3, is GAGVSQSPSNKVTEKGKDVELRCDPISGHTALYWYRQSLGQGLEFLIYFQGNSAPDKSGLPSDRFSAERTGGSVSTLTIQRTQQEDSAVYLCASSSSGGLSGNTIYFGEGSWLTVV.

This clone was recorded a few times. The chain employs TRBV30 and TRBJ2-7, with TRBD2 matching over 8 bases. In germline, CDR1 is GTSNPN, CDR2 SVGIG (reference sequence). With 1 base clipped from V and 2 bases from J, the junction kept 4 bases outside the gene matches. The length of the CDR3 is 14 residues. This CDR3 is CAWSGAGEPYEQYF. CDR3 in DNA: TGTGCCTGGAGTGGAGCGGGGGAGCCCTACGAGCAGTACTTC.

In its sample, this clone was seen a few times. The rearrangement joins TRBV3-1 (or the pseudogene TRBV3-2) to TRBJ2-7; unclear D gene. Deletions cut 2 bases from V and 2 bases from J, with 22 bases between. Germline V gene lookup returns CDR1 LGHDT and CDR2 YNNKEL (reference sequence). CDR3 length equals 18 residues. This CDR3 reads CASSQRSPVRHETYEQYF. CDR3 in DNA: TGTGCCAGCAGCCAAAGATCGCCCGTGAGACACGAAACCTACGAGCAGTACTTC.

The rearrangement links TRBV27 to TRBJ1-6, with 9 bases fitting TRBD1. The germline V gene encodes CDR1 MNHEY and CDR2 SMNVEV (reference sequence). The CDR3 is made up of 15 amino acids. V shed 6 bases, J shed 8 bases, and the junction held 8 bases outside the gene matches. CDR3 residues: CASSFRDREYSPLHF. The CDR3 region has the DNA TGTGCCAGCAGCTTCCGGGACAGGGAGTATTCACCCCTCCACTTT.

The rearrangement links TRBV15 to TRBJ1-4; possible D gene TRBD1, 5 bases. CDR1 and CDR2 from the germline V gene are LNHNV and YYDKDF (reference sequence). CDR3 length: 14 residues. V was cut by 5 bases and J by 1 base, with 8 bases left in between. The CDR3 nucleotides read TGTGCCACCAGCCCGACAGTAACTAATGAAAAACTGTTTTTT. As protein: CATSPTVTNEKLFF.

The chain links TRBV4-1 to TRBJ1-6; TRBD1 might be the D (5 bases). This CDR3 comprises 17 residues. V was shortened by 4 bases and J by 0 bases, with 13 bases between the two germline ends. Germline V gene lookup returns CDR1 MGHRA and CDR2 YSYEKL. The CDR3 is CASSPIQASSYNSPLHF. The DNA for the CDR3 is TGCGCCAGCAGCCCAATACAGGCTAGCTCCTATAATTCACCCCTCCACTTT.